A selection of T cell receptor beta chains follows, all from one sample in a study of T cells after yellow fever vaccination. Each CDR3 protein is one row after TCRdb ran MiXCR on the 5' RACE reads. Among about 240,000 distinct CDR3 sequences listed, 6.9% were seen once. The sequenced sample was CD4+ T cells sorted from PBMCs, obtained 15 days after the yellow fever booster vaccination. These receptors were obtained from a young man who received the YFV17D yellow fever vaccine. CDR3s include the opening cysteine and the closing phenylalanine or tryptophan. Fields, in order: V gene, D gene, J gene, clone size, CDR3 DNA, CDR3 protein. A D gene is named only where the DNA matches it firmly. The size field is filled for only some rows; it gives once, few, many or a size class.

TRBV20-1	.	TRBJ2-1	many	TGCAGTGCTAGGAGAGACACCTACAATGAGCAGTTCTTC	CSARRDTYNEQFF
TRBV29-1	.	TRBJ2-2	many	TGCAGCGTTGAGGGAGACACTACCGGCGGGGAGCTGTTTTTT	CSVEGDTTGGELFF
TRBV7-9	.	TRBJ1-1	few	TGTGCCAGCAGCTTAGCGGGTCAATCTGCAGCTTTCTTT	CASSLAGQSAAFF
TRBV5-1	.	TRBJ2-7	many	TGCGCCAGCAGCTCGACGTATTCAGCCTACGAGCAGTACTTC	CASSSTYSAYEQYF
TRBV27	.	TRBJ2-4	few	TGTGCCAGCAGGCCCGAATTTTGGGCTGACCACATTCAGTACTTC	CASRPEFWADHIQYF
TRBV28	.	TRBJ2-7	many	TGTGCCAGCAGGCAGGGTTCCTACGAGCAGTACTTC	CASRQGSYEQYF
TRBV4-3	TRBD2	TRBJ2-5	many	TGCGCCAGCAGCCAAGAAGCGGGAGGAATGAAGACCCAGTACTTC	CASSQEAGGMKTQYF
TRBV20-1	.	TRBJ2-5	few	TGCAGTGCTAGTAGAGAATTGGTTGGGGGGCGCTGGGAGACCCAGTACTTC	CSASRELVGGRWETQYF
TRBV7-2	.	TRBJ2-2	few	TGTGCCACCGAAACAGGGCCTGCGGCCGGGGAGCTGTTTTTT	CATETGPAAGELFF
TRBV20-1	.	TRBJ2-2	.	TGCAGCGGGGCAGCCGTGAACACCGGGGAGCTGTTTTTT	CSGAAVNTGELFF
TRBV7-2	TRBD1	TRBJ2-2	many	TGTGCCAGCAGCTGGGACAGGGCGAACACCGGGGAGCTGTTTTTT	CASSWDRANTGELFF
TRBV12-3/TRBV12-4	.	TRBJ1-5	.	TGTGCCAGCAGTCCGGACACCTATCAGCCCCAGCATTTT	CASSPDTYQPQHF
TRBV12-3/TRBV12-4	TRBD1	TRBJ2-6	.	TGTGCCAGCAGGCGCGGACAGGGGGGCACTGGGGCCAACGTCCTGACTTTC	CASRRGQGGTGANVLTF
TRBV6-2/TRBV6-3	TRBD2	TRBJ2-7	.	TGTGCCAGCACCAACCCCGGGACTAGCGGGAGCTCGAGGTACGAGCAGTACTTC	CASTNPGTSGSSRYEQYF
TRBV20-1	TRBD2	TRBJ2-3	once	TGCAGCTGGGGGCGGACTAGCGGGGATACGCAGTATTTT	CSWGRTSGDTQYF
TRBV24-1	TRBD1	TRBJ2-2	many	TGTGCCACCAGTGACCCCGGGACAGCGAACACCGGGGAGCTGTTTTTT	CATSDPGTANTGELFF
TRBV7-3	.	TRBJ2-3	.	TGTGCCAGCAGCTCACAGAGTAGTAGCACAGATACGCAGTATTTT	CASSSQSSSTDTQYF
TRBV7-2	.	TRBJ1-3	.	TGTGCCAGCAGCTTAGTGTCCGTCAACTCTGGAAACACCATATATTTT	CASSLVSVNSGNTIYF
TRBV10-3	.	TRBJ2-7	.	TGTGCCATCAGTGAGTCGAGGGCGGGGGAGCAGTACTTC	CAISESRAGEQYF
TRBV18	.	TRBJ2-1	.	TGTGCCAGCTCACCCCTCCCGACAGTTGCTGAGCAGTTCTTC	CASSPLPTVAEQFF
TRBV5-5	.	TRBJ1-2	many	TGTGCCAGCACCGTAGATCACTATGGCTACACCTTC	CASTVDHYGYTF
TRBV9	.	TRBJ2-5	few	TGTGCCAGCAGCCCTTGGGGGCGGGATCACGAGACCCAGTACTTC	CASSPWGRDHETQYF
TRBV11-2	.	TRBJ2-1	many	TGTGCCAGCAGCTTGCAGGGTTCTGAGCAGTTCTTC	CASSLQGSEQFF
TRBV5-1	.	TRBJ2-7	many	TGCGCCAGCAGCTTGGCCCCGATTAACTACGAGCAGTACTTC	CASSLAPINYEQYF
TRBV15	.	TRBJ2-5	many	TGTGCCACCAGCAGACCGACAGAAGAGACCCAGTACTTC	CATSRPTEETQYF
TRBV28	.	TRBJ2-3	few	TGTGCCAGCAGTTTTCCTGGTACGCAGTATTTT	CASSFPGTQYF
TRBV30	.	TRBJ2-3	few	TGTGCCTGGAGTGTAGGATGGGGGGATCTGGCGCAGTATTTT	CAWSVGWGDLAQYF
TRBV12-3/TRBV12-4	.	TRBJ2-2	few	TGTGCAACCGGGAGAGGGGGCACCGGGGAGCTGTTTTTT	CATGRGGTGELFF
TRBV18	.	TRBJ2-5	.	TGTGCCAGCTCACCAATCGGGGGACGAGAGACCCAGTACTTC	CASSPIGGRETQYF
TRBV5-1	.	TRBJ2-5	few	TGCGCCAGCGACTATAGTGGGCAAGAGACCCAGTACTTC	CASDYSGQETQYF
TRBV7-6	TRBD1	TRBJ2-1	many	TGTGCCAGCAGCCGAATACAGGGGGCAGGCAATGAGCAGTTCTTC	CASSRIQGAGNEQFF
TRBV7-3	.	TRBJ2-2	many	TGTGCCAGCAGCTTAAATATTGGACTGAACACCGGGGAGCTGTTTTTT	CASSLNIGLNTGELFF
TRBV20-1	.	TRBJ1-2	.	TGCAGTGCTAGGGCCGGCAGGGACTTTTCTGATGGCTACACCTTC	CSARAGRDFSDGYTF
TRBV4-3	.	TRBJ2-3	.	TGCCCCAGCAGCCAAAGACCCCTTAGCACAGATACGCAGTATTTT	CPSSQRPLSTDTQYF
TRBV5-1	.	TRBJ2-7	many	TGCGCCAGCAGCCCAGGACGGATGAGCGAGCAGTACTTC	CASSPGRMSEQYF
TRBV7-2	.	TRBJ1-3	.	TGTGCCAGCAGCTTAGAGGTGCAGGGATCAAACACCATATATTTT	CASSLEVQGSNTIYF
TRBV5-1	.	TRBJ2-7	.	TGCGCCAGCAGCCTGACAGGTGACACCTCCTACGAGCAGTACTTC	CASSLTGDTSYEQYF
TRBV9	TRBD1	TRBJ2-1	many	TGTGCCAGCAGTACCGGGACAGGGGGTCCCAATGAGCAGTTCTTC	CASSTGTGGPNEQFF
TRBV7-2	TRBD2	TRBJ2-7	many	TGTGCCAGCAGCTTAGGCCTAGCGGGAGGTGGGTACGAGCAGTACTTC	CASSLGLAGGGYEQYF
TRBV20-1	TRBD2	TRBJ2-4	.	TGCAGTGCTAGAGAAGTTAGCGGGAAAGCCAAAAACATTCAGTACTTC	CSAREVSGKAKNIQYF
TRBV5-1	.	TRBJ2-7	few	TGCGCCAGCAGCTTGGCACAAACAGGGGGGGGATCCTACGAGCAGTACTTC	CASSLAQTGGGSYEQYF
TRBV18	.	TRBJ2-2	.	TGTGCCAGCTCACGCACAGCCACCGGGGAGCTGTTTTTT	CASSRTATGELFF
TRBV14	.	TRBJ2-7	.	TGTGCCAGCAGCCAACTGGGGGGTGGACCGGATGAGCAGTACTTC	CASSQLGGGPDEQYF
TRBV5-1	.	TRBJ2-7	many	TGCGCCAGCAGCTTTGGTGGGGGCACGAACCGAGTGTACGAGCAGTACTTC	CASSFGGGTNRVYEQYF
TRBV10-3	.	TRBJ2-7	many	TGTGCCATCAGTCGCACCCCCTCAATTCGGATGGCCTACGAGCAGTACTTC	CAISRTPSIRMAYEQYF